This T cell receptor beta chain stems from a study of blood T cell repertoires in COVID-19. The V and J ends lost 6 bases and 6 bases respectively, with 7 bases between them. The CDR3 has 11 amino acids. Germline-derived CDR1 and CDR2 are KGHSH and LQKENI. The method was immunoSEQ multiplex PCR; TCRdb's version includes in-frame clones alone and lacks a portion of them. This table has just over 300,000 clones, roughly 90% appearing once. V and J are TRBV18 and TRBJ2-3, with D unclear. Material for sequencing was peripheral blood. The origin of this receptor is a woman under 40 with COVID-19, enrolled during active disease. The CDR3 is CASSPGDTQYF. The CDR3 coding sequence is TGTGCCAGCTCTCCCGGGGATACGCAGTATTTT.